The 17 T cell receptor beta chains presented below share a single source sample, sequenced in a study of cytotoxic CD8 clonotypes in ibrutinib-treated CLL. The repertoire was sequenced with immunoSEQ multiplex PCR; TCRdb's copy has only in-frame clones and lacks some. This table holds over 250,000 clones, around 77% found once. This sample comprised PBMCs, obtained at disease progression, from a patient treated with ibrutinib. The receptors were gathered from a human donor with chronic lymphocytic leukemia.

This chain uses TRBV7-2 with TRBJ1-6, with D uncertain. This CDR3 comprises 15 residues. Trimming removed 4 bases at V and 10 bases at J, with 17 bases between. Germline V gene data show CDR1 as SGHTA and CDR2 as FQGNSA. CDR3 residues: CASSSLPQARSPLHF. DNA for the CDR3: TGTGCCAGCAGCTCCTTGCCCCAGGCCAGGTCACCCCTCCACTTT.

This chain uses TRBV29-1 with TRBJ2-7, with 8 bases aligning to TRBD2. This CDR3 is built from 13 residues. From germline, CDR1 is SQVTM and CDR2 ANQGSEA. J was trimmed by 2 bases and V by 4 bases; bases with no gene match: 4. CDR3 sequence reads: CSVAGGQTYEQYF. The DNA for the CDR3 is TGCAGCGTTGCGGGGGGGCAGACCTACGAGCAGTACTTC.

The chain combines TRBV1 with TRBJ2-1; the table names TRBD2, a call not compared with the DNA. TRBV1 is noted as a pseudogene. This CDR3 comprises 16 residues. The DNA of the CDR3 is TGCACCAGCAGTCAGCGGGAGGAGTCCAAACGCAATGAGCAGTTCTTC. This codes for CTSSQREESKRNEQFF.

The chain has TRBV6-5 and TRBJ1-2; D might be TRBD1 (5 bases). Looked up from germline, CDR1 is MNHEY and CDR2 is SVGAGI. The V end was cut by 8 bases, the J end by 8 bases, with 18 bases between. The CDR3 runs 13 residues. CDR3 sequence: CASSLDGTGGYTF. In nucleotides, the CDR3 is TGTGCCAGCTCCCTGGACGGAACAGGAGGCTACACCTTC.

This clone was detected a few times. The chain uses TRBV29-1 and TRBJ2-7; D may be TRBD2 (5 bases). This CDR3 comprises 13 residues. Germline CDR1 SQVTM, CDR2 ANQGSEA. Trimming left V 4 bases short and J 3 bases short, with 13 bases between. The CDR3 region has the DNA TGCAGCGTTGCGGCCGGGATAGGCTACGAGCAGTACTTC. This gives the protein CSVAAGIGYEQYF.

CDR3 amino acids: CSPGGNTEAFF. The CDR3 nucleotides read TGCAGCCCAGGGGGGAACACTGAAGCTTTCTTT. V gene TRBV20-1 combines with J gene TRBJ1-1; 7 nucleotides agree with TRBD1. The CDR3 covers 11 residues. Germline CDR1 is DFQATT and CDR2 is SNEGSKA (reference sequence).

The V gene is TRBV7-2, the J gene TRBJ2-7; 13 nucleotides line up with TRBD2. Germline CDR1 SGHTA, CDR2 FQGNSA. Trimming took 2 bases from V and 3 from J; bases not matched to a gene: 4. This CDR3 is built from 16 residues. The CDR3: CASSLSWTSGSYEQYF. The CDR3 DNA follows: TGTGCCAGCAGCTTAAGTTGGACTAGCGGGAGCTACGAGCAGTACTTC.

At least ten counts were recorded for this clone. This chain connects TRBV2 to TRBJ1-2; D gene uncertain. Trimming shortened V by 5 bases and J by 7 bases, and 17 bases separated the two germline ends. The V gene's germline CDR1 is SNHLY and CDR2 FYNNEI. The length of the CDR3 is 14 residues. In DNA, the CDR3 is TGTGCCAGCAGTCCCCGGACGGCTATAGGTGGCTACACCTTC. Its translation: CASSPRTAIGGYTF.

The CDR3 loop reads CASSLGTGGSYEQYF. The CDR3 DNA reads TGTGCCAGCAGCTTAGGCACAGGTGGCTCCTACGAGCAGTACTTC. The chain is built from TRBV13 and TRBJ2-7; D may be TRBD1 (5 bases). V was cut by 0 bases and J by 0 bases, with 9 bases left in between. This CDR3 contains 15 residues. Germline V CDR1 and CDR2: PRHDT, FYEKMQ (reference sequence).

This chain uses TRBV4-2 with TRBJ2-2; D is ambiguous. Trimming cost V 1 base and J 6 bases, with 6 bases left between them. Germline CDR1 and CDR2: LGHNA and YNFKEQ. The CDR3 runs 13 residues. Here the CDR3 reads CASSQATPGELFF. The CDR3 nucleotides are TGTGCCAGCAGCCAAGCCACCCCCGGGGAGCTGTTTTTT.

The rearrangement uses TRBV6-6 and TRBJ2-5, with a weak D call TRBD1 (6 bases). The CDR3 sequence is 15 residues long. V lost 7 bases and J 5 bases, leaving 20 bases between the germline ends. Germline V gives CDR1 MNHNY, CDR2 SVGAGI (reference sequence). Here the CDR3 reads CASNIAGAEGETQYF. The CDR3 DNA reads as TGTGCCAGCAACATAGCAGGGGCCGAAGGGGAGACCCAGTACTTC.

The rearrangement links TRBV19 to TRBJ2-3, with TRBD2 identical over 13 bases. After removal of 4 bases from V and 8 bases from J, the junction contained 6 bases not matched to a gene. CDR3 length: 15 amino acids. Per the germline V gene, CDR1 is LNHDA and CDR2 is SQIVND (reference sequence). The DNA for the CDR3 is TGTGCCAGTAGTAGACTAGCGGGGGGCGCAGGTACGCAGTATTTT. Translating it yields CASSRLAGGAGTQYF.

Only a few counts were recorded for this clone. This sequence joins TRBV7-6 and TRBJ1-6; D is unclear. Germline V gene sequence: CDR1 SGHVS, CDR2 FNYEAQ. Trimming stripped 1 base from V and 9 bases from J, with 10 bases between. This CDR3 has 14 residues. The CDR3 protein is CASSLGPTGSPLHF. The CDR3 nucleotides read TGTGCCAGCAGCTTAGGACCCACGGGTTCACCCCTCCACTTT.

The rearrangement links TRBV29-1 to TRBJ2-2, with a possible D match to TRBD1 (6 bases). The CDR3 sequence is 13 residues long. Trimming took 8 bases from V and 1 from J, leaving 11 bases between them. Germline-derived CDR1 and CDR2 are SQVTM and ANQGSEA. The CDR3 sequence is CSTKGQNTGELFF. DNA for the CDR3: TGCAGCACGAAGGGACAGAACACCGGGGAGCTGTTTTTT.

This chain links TRBV9 with TRBJ1-4; D not certain. The CDR3 runs to 14 residues. With 3 bases removed from V and 5 bases from J, the gap between germline ends came to 11 bases. Germline CDR1 SGDLS, CDR2 YYNGEE. The CDR3 sequence is CASSAPYANEKLFF. In nucleotides, the CDR3 is TGTGCCAGCAGCGCGCCGTACGCGAATGAAAAACTGTTTTTT.

The genes are TRBV2 and TRBJ2-1; no clear D. This CDR3 comprises 12 residues. Per the germline V gene, CDR1 is SNHLY and CDR2 is FYNNEI. Trimming cost V 6 bases and J 1 base, with 4 bases left between them. Here the CDR3 reads CASRGSYNEQFF. The CDR3 DNA reads TGTGCCAGCAGAGGATCCTACAATGAGCAGTTCTTC.

The chain combines TRBV6-4 with TRBJ2-7, with D perhaps being TRBD1 or TRBD2 (6 bases each). This CDR3 region has 13 residues. Trimming stripped 8 bases from V and 0 bases from J, with 11 bases between. Germline CDR1 MRHNA, CDR2 SNTAGT. CDR3 nucleotides: TGTGCCAGCTCTCGGGGGCCCTCCTACGAGCAGTACTTC. It is translated as CASSRGPSYEQYF.